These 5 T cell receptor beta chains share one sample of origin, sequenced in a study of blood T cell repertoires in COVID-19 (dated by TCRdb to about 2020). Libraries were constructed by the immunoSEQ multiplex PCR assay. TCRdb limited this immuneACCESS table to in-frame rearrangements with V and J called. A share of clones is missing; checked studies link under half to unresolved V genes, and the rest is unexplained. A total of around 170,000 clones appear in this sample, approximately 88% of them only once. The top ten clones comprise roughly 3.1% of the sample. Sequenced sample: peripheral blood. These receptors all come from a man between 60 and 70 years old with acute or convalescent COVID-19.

The CDR3 protein is CASSPGQANTEAFF. In nucleotides, the CDR3 is TGTGCCAGCAGCCCCGGACAGGCCAACACTGAAGCTTTCTTT. The J gene is TRBJ1-1, the V gene TRBV2; TRBD1 aligns across 7 bases. Germline V CDR1 and CDR2: SNHLY, FYNNEI. The CDR3 has 14 residues. Losses at the gene ends were 6 bases for V and 2 bases for J; bases not matched to a gene: 6.

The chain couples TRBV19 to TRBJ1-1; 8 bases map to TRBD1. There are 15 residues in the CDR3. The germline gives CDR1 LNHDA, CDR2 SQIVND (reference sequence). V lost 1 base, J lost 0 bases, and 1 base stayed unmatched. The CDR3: CASSIGDRLNTEAFF. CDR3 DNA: TGTGCCAGTAGTATAGGGGACAGGTTGAACACTGAAGCTTTCTTT.

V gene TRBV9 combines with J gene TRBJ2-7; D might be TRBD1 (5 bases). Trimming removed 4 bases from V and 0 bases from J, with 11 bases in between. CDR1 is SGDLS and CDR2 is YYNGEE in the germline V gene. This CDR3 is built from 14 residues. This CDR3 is CASSPGMSSYEQYF. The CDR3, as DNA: TGTGCCAGCAGCCCAGGGATGAGCTCCTACGAGCAGTACTTC.

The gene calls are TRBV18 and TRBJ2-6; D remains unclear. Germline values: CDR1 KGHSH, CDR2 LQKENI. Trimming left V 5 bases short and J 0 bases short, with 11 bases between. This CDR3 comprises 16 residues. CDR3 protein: CASSSLERSGANVLTF. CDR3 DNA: TGTGCCAGCTCATCGCTGGAGCGCTCTGGGGCCAACGTCCTGACTTTC.

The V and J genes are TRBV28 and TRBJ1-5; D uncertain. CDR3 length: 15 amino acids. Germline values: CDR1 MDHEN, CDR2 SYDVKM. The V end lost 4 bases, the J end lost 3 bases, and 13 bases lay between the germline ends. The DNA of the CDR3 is TGTGCCAGCAGTTCCCCGTGGAGCCACAATCAGCCCCAGCATTTT. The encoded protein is CASSSPWSHNQPQHF.